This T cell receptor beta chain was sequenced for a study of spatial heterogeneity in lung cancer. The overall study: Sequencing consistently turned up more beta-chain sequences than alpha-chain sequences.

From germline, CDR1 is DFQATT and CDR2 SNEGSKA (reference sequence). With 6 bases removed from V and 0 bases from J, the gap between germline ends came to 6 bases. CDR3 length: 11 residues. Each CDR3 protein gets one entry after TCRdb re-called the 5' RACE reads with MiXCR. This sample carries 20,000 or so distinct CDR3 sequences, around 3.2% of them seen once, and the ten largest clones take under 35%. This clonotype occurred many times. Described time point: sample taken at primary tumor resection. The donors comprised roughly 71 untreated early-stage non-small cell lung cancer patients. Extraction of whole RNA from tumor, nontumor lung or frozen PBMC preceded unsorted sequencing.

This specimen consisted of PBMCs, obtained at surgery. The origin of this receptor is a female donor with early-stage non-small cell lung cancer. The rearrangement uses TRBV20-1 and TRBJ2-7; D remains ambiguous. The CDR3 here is CSARGSYEQYF. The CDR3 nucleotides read TGCAGTGCCCGCGGCTCCTACGAGCAGTACTTC.